This T cell receptor beta chain is from a study of blood T cell repertoires in COVID-19. This CDR3 region has 15 residues. Per germline, CDR1 SSHAT and CDR2 FNYEAQ (reference sequence). The J segment lost 1 base and the V segment lost 0 bases, leaving 2 bases of the junction unmatched. Assay: immunoSEQ multiplex PCR; the TCRdb copy retains only in-frame clones and omits some. The table includes roughly 140,000 clones, around 77% detected once. Sequencing was done on a sample of peripheral blood. The rearrangement uses TRBV7-7 and TRBJ2-5, with 7 bases aligning to TRBD1. The sequence was collected from a man aged 45-65 years with active or convalescent COVID-19. The DNA for the CDR3 is TGTGCCAGCAGCTTAGCCAGGGGGTCCCAAGAGACCCAGTACTTC. Translating it yields CASSLARGSQETQYF.